This paragraph reports one TCR beta chain. The antigen remains undetermined. These data come from a study of OX40 agonist ivuxolimab in advanced cancers. Study at large: Aged about 20 to 85 with a mean of about 60 years, they were less than 90% male. Study outcomes and limitations: Low normalized clonal expansion also occurred in some nonresponding patients. In CD8+ T cells, expanded clones were on average more numerous than in CD4+.

TCRdb's copy holds only in-frame clones and misses some; the assay was immunoSEQ multiplex PCR. The data hold about 34,000 clones, with roughly 80% observed a single time. Per the germline V gene, CDR1 is SNHLY and CDR2 is FYNNEI. This CDR3 is 13 amino acids long. Trimming took 10 bases from V and 6 from J; bases not matched to a gene: 12. The source was CD4+ or CD8+ T cells sorted from blood, collected in a trial of the OX40 agonist ivuxolimab. This chain connects TRBV2 to TRBJ2-7; 7 bases match TRBD2. The receptor was isolated from an adult with an advanced solid tumor such as melanoma, head and neck, liver or kidney cancer. The CDR3, as DNA: TGTGCCACCCTAGGACTAGTTCAAGTCGAGCAGTACTTC. Translating it yields CATLGLVQVEQYF.